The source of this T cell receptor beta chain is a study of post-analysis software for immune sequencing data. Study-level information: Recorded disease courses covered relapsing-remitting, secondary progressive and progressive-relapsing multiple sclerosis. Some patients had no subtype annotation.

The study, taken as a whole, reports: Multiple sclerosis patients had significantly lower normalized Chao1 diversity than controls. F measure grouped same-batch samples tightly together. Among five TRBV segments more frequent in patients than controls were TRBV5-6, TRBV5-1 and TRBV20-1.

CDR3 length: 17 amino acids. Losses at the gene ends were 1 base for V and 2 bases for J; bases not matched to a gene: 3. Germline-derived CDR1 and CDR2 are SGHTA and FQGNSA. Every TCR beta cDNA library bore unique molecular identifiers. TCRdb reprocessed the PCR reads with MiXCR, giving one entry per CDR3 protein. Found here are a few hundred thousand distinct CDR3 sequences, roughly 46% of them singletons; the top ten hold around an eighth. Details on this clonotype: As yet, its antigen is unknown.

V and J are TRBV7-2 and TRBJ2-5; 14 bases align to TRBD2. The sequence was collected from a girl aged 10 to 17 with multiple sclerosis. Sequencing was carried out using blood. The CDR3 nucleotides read TGTGCCAGCAGCTTAGTAGGACTAGCGGGAGGTCAAGAGACCCAGTACTTC. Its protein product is CASSLVGLAGGQETQYF. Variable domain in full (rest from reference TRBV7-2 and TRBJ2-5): GAGVSQSPSNKVTEKGKDVELRCDPISGHTALYWYRQSLGQGLEFLIYFQGNSAPDKSGLPSDRFSAERTGGSVSTLTIQRTQQEDSAVYLCASSLVGLAGGQETQYFGPGTRLLVL.